The 7 T cell receptor beta chains presented below share a single source sample, sequenced in a study of T cell responses to AZD1222 COVID-19 vaccine. The data were produced by immunoSEQ multiplex PCR, yet TCRdb's version contains in-frame clones alone and is incomplete. This sample has some 90,000 clones, with 88% found just once. Sequences were derived from peripheral blood, sampled on day 0 of AZD1222 vaccination. The receptors were gathered from an adult in good health.

The chain couples TRBV12-3 or TRBV12-4 to TRBJ1-1, with D hard to call. The CDR3 is made up of 13 amino acids. Trimming pared 3 bases from V and 1 base from J, leaving 6 bases between. DNA of the CDR3: TGTGCCAGCAGTTTTAGTTGGAACACTGAAGCTTTCTTT. Residues: CASSFSWNTEAFF.

V is TRBV7-2 and J is TRBJ1-2; possible D gene TRBD1, 5 bases. Germline V gene data show CDR1 as SGHTA and CDR2 as FQGNSA. The CDR3 has 14 residues. V lost 5 bases to trimming and J lost 3 bases, with 13 bases between them. CDR3 in amino acids: CASSPVRGDYGYTF. CDR3 in DNA: TGTGCCAGCAGCCCCGTTCGAGGGGACTATGGCTACACCTTC. The full variable domain, in which reference TRBV7-2 and TRBJ1-2 provide the parts outside the CDR3, is GAGVSQSPSNKVTEKGKDVELRCDPISGHTALYWYRQSLGQGLEFLIYFQGNSAPDKSGLPSDRFSAERTGGSVSTLTIQRTQQEDSAVYLCASSPVRGDYGYTFGSGTRLTVV.

The CDR3 loop reads CASTLGGPSGANVLTF. The CDR3 nucleotides read TGTGCCAGCACTCTCGGGGGGCCCTCTGGGGCCAACGTCCTGACTTTC. The chain links TRBV5-6 to TRBJ2-6; possible D gene TRBD2, 7 bases. The germline V and J ends were trimmed by 6 bases and 0 bases, with 13 bases remaining between them. The CDR3 consists of 16 residues. Looked up from germline, CDR1 is SGHDT and CDR2 is YYEEEE.

This clone was seen a handful of times. The chain uses TRBV9 and TRBJ1-6; no definite D call. The CDR3 spans 14 residues. Trimming pared 7 bases from V and 2 bases from J, leaving 10 bases between. The germline V gene has CDR1 SGDLS and CDR2 YYNGEE. CDR3 in DNA: TGTGCCAGCGCTCGATTGACCTATAATTCACCCCTCCACTTT. Translated, it gives CASARLTYNSPLHF.

The chain has TRBV19 and TRBJ1-4, with D unclear. V was clipped by 1 base and J by 4 bases, with 7 bases between them. In germline, CDR1 is LNHDA, CDR2 SQIVND (reference sequence). There are 14 residues in the CDR3. The CDR3 loop reads CASSIGGLNEKLFF. Here the CDR3 DNA reads TGTGCCAGTAGTATAGGTGGCCTTAATGAAAAACTGTTTTTT.

The CDR3 DNA reads TGTGCCAGCAGCCGATACAGGGCTAGCTCCTACGAGCAGTACTTC. It translates to CASSRYRASSYEQYF. The chain uses TRBV5-5 and TRBJ2-7, with D perhaps TRBD1 (6 bases). CDR1 is SGHKS and CDR2 is YYEKEE in the germline V gene (reference sequence). CDR3 length equals 15 residues. Trimming left V 4 bases short and J 0 bases short, with 14 bases between. The whole variable domain, filled in from reference TRBV5-5 and TRBJ2-7, reads DAGVTQSPTHLIKTRGQQVTLRCSPISGHKSVSWYQQVLGQGPQFIFQYYEKEERGRGNFPDRFSARQFPNYSSELNVNALLLGDSALYLCASSRYRASSYEQYFGPGTRLTVT.

V is TRBV5-5 and J is TRBJ1-3; 9 bases fit TRBD1. Germline CDR1 is SGHKS and CDR2 is YYEKEE (reference sequence). V shed 0 bases and J 3 bases; nucleotides not matched to a gene: 4. The CDR3 totals 16 residues. CDR3: CASSLAGQGSGNTIYF. The CDR3 bases are TGTGCCAGCAGCTTGGCGGGACAGGGAAGTGGAAACACCATATATTTT.